The source of this T cell receptor (beta chain) is a study of PD-1 blockade in classical Hodgkin lymphoma. Generated by immunoSEQ multiplex PCR, the TCRdb table keeps only in-frame clones and is missing some. The sample has roughly 68,000 clones; over 90% are singletons. V was shortened by 2 bases and J by 9 bases, with 14 bases between the two germline ends. The germline gives CDR1 GTSNPN, CDR2 SVGIG (reference sequence). The CDR3 runs to 13 residues. The time point was: newly diagnosed, previously untreated cHL patient sample. The sample comprised peripheral blood mononuclear cells (PBMCs). J is TRBJ2-1 and V is TRBV30, with D uncertain. This TCR derives from a human donor with classical Hodgkin lymphoma. The CDR3 here is CAWSTRTDGEQFF. As DNA, the CDR3 is TGTGCCTGGAGTACCCGGACGGACGGTGAGCAGTTCTTC.